The source of this T cell receptor beta chain is a study of T-cell memory formation after mild COVID-19. After 5'RACE with constant-segment primers, TCR alpha and TCR beta cDNA libraries carrying sample barcodes and UMIs were obtained. TCRdb reprocessed the 5' RACE reads via MiXCR and lists one record per CDR3 protein. The profile shows around 340,000 distinct CDR3 sequences, more than 20% of them singletons. The CDR3 is 14 amino acids. The V gene's germline CDR1 is SEHNR and CDR2 FQNEAQ (reference sequence). The V and J ends lost 7 bases and 5 bases, in that order; junction bases with no gene match: 10. Whole-study findings and limits: From day 15 to 85, contracting clones were balanced between CD4 and CD8, whereas later expanders leaned toward CD4+. The finding that pre-infection memory included some responding clones suggested that cross-reactive memory joined.

This clonotype was recorded at least ten times. Antigen: not known. The specimen sequenced was PBMCs or a T cell subset sorted from them (not recorded which). This TCR was sampled from an adult woman who had mild COVID-19 (a few samples of this study predate the infection). Cell type and time point are not known. V is TRBV7-9 and J is TRBJ2-5, with TRBD1 matching 7 bases. The CDR3: CASIHRGPGETQYF. The CDR3 coding sequence is TGTGCCAGCATACACAGGGGTCCGGGTGAGACCCAGTACTTC.